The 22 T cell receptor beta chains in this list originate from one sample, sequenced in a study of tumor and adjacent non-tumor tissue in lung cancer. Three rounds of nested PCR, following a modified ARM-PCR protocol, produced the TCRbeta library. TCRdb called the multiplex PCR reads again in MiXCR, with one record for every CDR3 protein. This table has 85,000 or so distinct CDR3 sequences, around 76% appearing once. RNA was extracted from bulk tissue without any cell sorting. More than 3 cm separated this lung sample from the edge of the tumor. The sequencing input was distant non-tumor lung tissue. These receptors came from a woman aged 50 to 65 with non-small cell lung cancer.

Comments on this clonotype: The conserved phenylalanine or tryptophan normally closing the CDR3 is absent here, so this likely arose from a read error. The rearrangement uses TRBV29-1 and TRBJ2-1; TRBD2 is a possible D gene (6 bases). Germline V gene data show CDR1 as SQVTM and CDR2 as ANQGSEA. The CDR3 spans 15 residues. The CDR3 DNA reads TGCACCTTTGAACTGTCCGGGAGCTCCTACAATGAGCAGTTCCTC. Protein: CTFELSGSSYNEQFL.

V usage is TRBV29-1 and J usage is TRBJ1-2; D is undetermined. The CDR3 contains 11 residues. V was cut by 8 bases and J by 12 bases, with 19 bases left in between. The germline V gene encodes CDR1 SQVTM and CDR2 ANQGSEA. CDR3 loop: CSIGETKGHTF. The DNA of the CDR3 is TGCAGCATTGGGGAGACAAAAGGCCACACCTTC.

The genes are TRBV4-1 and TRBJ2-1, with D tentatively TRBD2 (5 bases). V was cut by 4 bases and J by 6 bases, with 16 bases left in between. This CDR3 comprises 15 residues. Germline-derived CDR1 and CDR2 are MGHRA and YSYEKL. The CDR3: CASSPDRGRPNEQFF. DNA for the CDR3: TGCGCCAGCAGCCCCGACCGAGGGCGCCCCAATGAGCAGTTCTTC.

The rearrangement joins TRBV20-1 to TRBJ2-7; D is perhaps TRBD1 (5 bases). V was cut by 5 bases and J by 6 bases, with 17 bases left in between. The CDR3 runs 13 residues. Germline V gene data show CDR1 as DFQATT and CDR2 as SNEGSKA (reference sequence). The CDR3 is CSAGVPGIPEQYF. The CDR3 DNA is TGCAGTGCTGGAGTGCCAGGGATCCCCGAGCAGTACTTC.

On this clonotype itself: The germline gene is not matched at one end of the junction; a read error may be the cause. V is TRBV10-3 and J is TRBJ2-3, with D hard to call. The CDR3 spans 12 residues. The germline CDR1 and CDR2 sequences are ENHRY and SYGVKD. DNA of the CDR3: TGTGCCATCAATGGTAGTACAGATACGAAGTATTTT. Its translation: CAINGSTDTKYF.

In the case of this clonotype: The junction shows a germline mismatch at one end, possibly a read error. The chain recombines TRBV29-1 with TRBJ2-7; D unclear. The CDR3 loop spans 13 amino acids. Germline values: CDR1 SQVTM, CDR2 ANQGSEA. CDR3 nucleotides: TGCTGCGTTGAAGGGTGTCTAGTGGGTGAGCATTACTTC. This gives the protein CCVEGCLVGEHYF.

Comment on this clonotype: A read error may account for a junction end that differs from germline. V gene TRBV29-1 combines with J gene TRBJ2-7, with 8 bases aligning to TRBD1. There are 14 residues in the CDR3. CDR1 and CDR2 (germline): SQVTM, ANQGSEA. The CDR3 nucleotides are TGCAACGTTGAGAGGGCAGGGGGCCCCAAGGAGCAGTACTTC. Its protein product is CNVERAGGPKEQYF.

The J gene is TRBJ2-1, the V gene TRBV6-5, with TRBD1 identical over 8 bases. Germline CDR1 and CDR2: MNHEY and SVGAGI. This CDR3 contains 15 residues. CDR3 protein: CVSSHRTGSGNEQFF. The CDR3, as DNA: TGTGTTAGCAGTCATCGGACAGGGTCGGGGAATGAGCAGTTCTTC.

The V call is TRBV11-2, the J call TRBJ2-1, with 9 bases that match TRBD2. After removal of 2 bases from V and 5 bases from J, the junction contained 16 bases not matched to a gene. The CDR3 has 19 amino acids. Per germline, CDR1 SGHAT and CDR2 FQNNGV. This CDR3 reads CASSLSSGGSRRDHNEQFF. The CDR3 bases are TGTGCCAGCAGCTTAAGTAGCGGGGGATCTAGGCGCGACCACAATGAGCAGTTCTTC.

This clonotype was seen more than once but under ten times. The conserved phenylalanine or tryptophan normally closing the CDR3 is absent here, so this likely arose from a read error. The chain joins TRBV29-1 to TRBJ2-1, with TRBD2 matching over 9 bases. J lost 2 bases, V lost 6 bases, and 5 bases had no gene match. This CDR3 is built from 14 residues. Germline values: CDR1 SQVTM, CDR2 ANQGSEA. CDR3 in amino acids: CSVKAGGAYNEQFL. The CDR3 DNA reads TGCAGCGTCAAAGCGGGAGGCGCCTACAATGAGCAGTTCCTC.

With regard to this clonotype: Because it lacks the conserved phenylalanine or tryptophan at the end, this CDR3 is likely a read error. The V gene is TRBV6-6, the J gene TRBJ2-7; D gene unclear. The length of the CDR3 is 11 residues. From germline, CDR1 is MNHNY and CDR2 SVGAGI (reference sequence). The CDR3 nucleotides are TGTGCCAGCAGTCTGGGCTACGAACAGTACTTA. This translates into CASSLGYEQYL.

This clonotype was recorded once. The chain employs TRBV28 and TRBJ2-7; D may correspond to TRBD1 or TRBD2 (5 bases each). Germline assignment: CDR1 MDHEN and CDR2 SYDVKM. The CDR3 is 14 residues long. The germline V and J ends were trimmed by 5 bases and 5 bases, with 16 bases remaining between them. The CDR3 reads CASSISRGRDEQYF. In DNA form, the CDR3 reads TGTGCCAGCAGTATCAGTCGGGGCAGGGACGAGCAGTACTTC.

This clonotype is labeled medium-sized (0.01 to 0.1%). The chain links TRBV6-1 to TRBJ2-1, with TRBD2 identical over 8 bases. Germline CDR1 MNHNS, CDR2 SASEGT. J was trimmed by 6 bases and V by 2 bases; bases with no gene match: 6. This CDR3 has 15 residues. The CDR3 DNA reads TGTGCCAGCAGTGAACAGACGGGGGGGGGCAATGAGCAGTTCTTC. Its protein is CASSEQTGGGNEQFF.

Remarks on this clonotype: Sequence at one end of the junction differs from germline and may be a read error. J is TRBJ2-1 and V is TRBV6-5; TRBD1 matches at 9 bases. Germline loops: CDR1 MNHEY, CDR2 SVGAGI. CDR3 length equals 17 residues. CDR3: CASIYSMAGQGWDEQFF. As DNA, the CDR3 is TGTGCCAGCATTTACTCGATGGCGGGACAGGGATGGGATGAGCAGTTCTTC.

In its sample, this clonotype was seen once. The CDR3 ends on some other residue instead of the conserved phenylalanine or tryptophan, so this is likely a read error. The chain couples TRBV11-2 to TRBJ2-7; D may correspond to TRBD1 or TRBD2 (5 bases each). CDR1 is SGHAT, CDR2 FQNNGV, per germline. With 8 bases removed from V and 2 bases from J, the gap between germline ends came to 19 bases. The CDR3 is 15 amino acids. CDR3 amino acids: CASGTGTGRTYEQYS. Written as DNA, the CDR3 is TGTGCCAGCGGCACCGGGACGGGGCGCACCTACGAGCAGTACTCC.

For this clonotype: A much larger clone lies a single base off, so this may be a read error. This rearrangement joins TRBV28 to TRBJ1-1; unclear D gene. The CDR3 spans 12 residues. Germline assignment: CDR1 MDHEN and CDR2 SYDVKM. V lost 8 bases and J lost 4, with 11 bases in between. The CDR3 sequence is CASCRVLTEAFF. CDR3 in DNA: TGTGCCAGCTGTCGGGTCCTCACTGAAGCTTTCTTT.

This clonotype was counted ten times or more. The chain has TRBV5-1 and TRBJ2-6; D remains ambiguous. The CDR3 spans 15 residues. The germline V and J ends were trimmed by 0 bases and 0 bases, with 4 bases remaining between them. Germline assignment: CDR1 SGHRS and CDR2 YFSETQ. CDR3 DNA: TGCGCCAGCAGCTTGGCCCTCTCTGGGGCCAACGTCCTGACTTTC. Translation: CASSLALSGANVLTF.

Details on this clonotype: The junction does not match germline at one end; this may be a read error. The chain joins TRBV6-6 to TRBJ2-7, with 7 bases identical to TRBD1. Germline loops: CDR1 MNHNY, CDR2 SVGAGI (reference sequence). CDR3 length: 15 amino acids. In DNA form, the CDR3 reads TGTGCCAGCAGTTGCGCCAAGACAGGGTTGTACGAGCAATACTTC. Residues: CASSCAKTGLYEQYF.

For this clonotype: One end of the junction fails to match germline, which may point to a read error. DNA for the CDR3: TGCGCCAGCCGACTAGGGAACACCGGGGGACTGATTTTT. Amino acids: CASRLGNTGGLIF. V usage is TRBV10-1 and J usage is TRBJ2-2; D perhaps matches TRBD2 (6 bases). CDR1 and CDR2 (germline): WNHNN, SYGVQD (reference sequence). The CDR3 length is 13 residues.

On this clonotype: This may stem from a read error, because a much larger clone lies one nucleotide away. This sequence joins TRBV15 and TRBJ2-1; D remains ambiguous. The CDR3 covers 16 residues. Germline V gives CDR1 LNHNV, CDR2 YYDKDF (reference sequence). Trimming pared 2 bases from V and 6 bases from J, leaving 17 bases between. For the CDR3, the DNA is TGTGCCACCAGCAGACCTTCGGACGGTGTGGCCAATGAGCAGTTCTTC. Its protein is CATSRPSDGVANEQFF.

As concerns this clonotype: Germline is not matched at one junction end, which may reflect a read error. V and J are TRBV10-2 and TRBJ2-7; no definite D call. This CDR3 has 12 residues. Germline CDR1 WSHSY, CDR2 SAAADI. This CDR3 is CASRGDTYEHYF. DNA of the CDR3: TGCGCCAGCAGGGGTGACACCTACGAGCACTACTTC.

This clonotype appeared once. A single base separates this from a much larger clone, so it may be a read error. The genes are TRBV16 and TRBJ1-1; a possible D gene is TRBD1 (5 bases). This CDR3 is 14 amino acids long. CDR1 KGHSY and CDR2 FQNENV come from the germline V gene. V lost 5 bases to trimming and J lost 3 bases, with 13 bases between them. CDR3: CASSLDRGHTEAFF. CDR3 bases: TGTGCCAGCAGCTTGGATAGGGGTCACACTGAAGCTTTCTTT.